One and the same sample provided the 21 T cell receptor beta chains below, sequenced in a study of blood T cell repertoires in COVID-19. Measured with immunoSEQ multiplex PCR; TCRdb has only the in-frame clones, and not every one. The data show around 200,000 clones, just under 90% seen once. The material sequenced was peripheral blood. These receptors came from a man between 18 and 29 years old with active or convalescent COVID-19.

The chain links TRBV2 to TRBJ1-5; a weak D match, TRBD1 (6 bases). V was pared by 7 bases and J by 5 bases, with 15 bases between. CDR1 is SNHLY, CDR2 FYNNEI, per germline. This CDR3 has 14 amino acids. This CDR3 is CASNGGGADQPQHF. The DNA for the CDR3 is TGTGCCAGCAATGGGGGGGGCGCGGATCAGCCCCAGCATTTT.

The V call is TRBV28, the J call TRBJ2-2; D possibly corresponds to TRBD2 (6 bases). The germline V gene encodes CDR1 MDHEN and CDR2 SYDVKM. The CDR3 loop spans 13 amino acids. This chain's CDR3 is CVSTSRNTGELFF. For the CDR3, the DNA is TGTGTCTCAACTAGCAGGAACACCGGGGAGCTGTTTTTT.

The genes are TRBV27 and TRBJ2-7, with 10 bases matching TRBD1. This CDR3 spans 15 amino acids. With 5 bases clipped from V and 9 bases from J, the junction kept 13 bases outside the gene matches. CDR1 is MNHEY and CDR2 is SMNVEV in the germline V gene (reference sequence). CDR3 sequence: CASSPGTGVNVGQYF. CDR3 sequence (DNA): TGTGCCAGCAGTCCCGGGACAGGGGTGAATGTGGGGCAGTACTTC.

The chain couples TRBV5-1 to TRBJ2-2; TRBD2 is a possible D gene (6 bases). This CDR3 has 15 amino acids. V lost 3 bases to trimming and J lost 4 bases, with 13 bases between them. Germline CDR1 is SGHRS and CDR2 is YFSETQ. The CDR3 DNA reads as TGCGCCAGCAGCTATGACTCCGGGGGCACCGGGGAGCTGTTTTTT. Its protein is CASSYDSGGTGELFF.

The chain carries TRBV28 and TRBJ1-1; D perhaps matches TRBD1 (5 bases). The CDR3 has 12 amino acids. V gave up 6 bases and J gave up 1 base, with 6 bases separating them. Per germline, CDR1 MDHEN and CDR2 SYDVKM. The DNA of the CDR3 is TGTGCCAGCAGCACAGGGAACACTGAAGCTTTCTTT. It yields the protein CASSTGNTEAFF. The full variable domain, with the rest looked up from reference TRBV28 and TRBJ1-1, is DVKVTQSSRYLVKRTGEKVFLECVQDMDHENMFWYRQDPGLGLRLIYFSYDVKMKEKGDIPEGYSVSREKKERFSLILESASTNQTSMYLCASSTGNTEAFFGQGTRLTVV.

The chain joins TRBV20-1 to TRBJ1-2; D is unclear. The V gene lost 6 bases and the J gene lost 0 bases, with 8 bases spanning the gap. The CDR3 is 12 residues long. The germline V gene has CDR1 DFQATT and CDR2 SNEGSKA (reference sequence). The CDR3 region has the DNA TGCAGTGCGAGTCCTGCTAACTATGGCTACACCTTC. Protein sequence: CSASPANYGYTF.

This clone was counted between two and nine times. The chain recombines TRBV9 with TRBJ1-5; D might be TRBD1 (5 bases). The V and J ends lost 0 bases and 2 bases respectively, with 6 bases between them. CDR1 SGDLS and CDR2 YYNGEE come from the germline V gene. The CDR3 totals 14 residues. In nucleotides, the CDR3 is TGTGCCAGCAGCGTAGAACAGGGCAATCAGCCCCAGCATTTT. This gives the protein CASSVEQGNQPQHF.

The gene calls are TRBV6-2 or TRBV6-3 and TRBJ2-7; 12 bases map to TRBD2. Per the germline V gene, CDR1 is MNHEY and CDR2 is SVGEGT. Trimming at V came to 0 bases and at J to 2 bases, leaving 2 bases not matched to a gene. The CDR3 runs to 16 residues. CDR3 coding DNA: TGTGCCAGCAGTTACTCCCTAGCGGGAGGGCCCTACGAGCAGTACTTC. Translation: CASSYSLAGGPYEQYF.

The V call is TRBV19, the J call TRBJ1-2; no reliable D call. V was pared by 11 bases and J by 2 bases, with 18 bases between. There are 14 residues in the CDR3. Germline lookup yields CDR1 LNHDA and CDR2 SQIVND (reference sequence). The CDR3: CAAARTLLNYGYTF. CDR3 nucleotides: TGTGCCGCCGCCCGTACCCTGCTAAACTATGGCTACACCTTC. Looking up the rest from reference TRBV19 and TRBJ1-2 gives the full variable domain: DGGITQSPKYLFRKEGQNVTLSCEQNLNHDAMYWYRQDPGQGLRLIYYSQIVNDFQKGDIAEGYSVSREKKESFPLTVTSAQKNPTAFYLCAAARTLLNYGYTFGSGTRLTVV.

This sequence joins TRBV7-2 and TRBJ1-2; tentative D call: TRBD1 (5 bases). This CDR3 contains 13 residues. From germline, CDR1 is SGHTA and CDR2 FQGNSA. With 4 bases removed from V and 3 bases from J, the gap between germline ends came to 9 bases. The CDR3 nucleotides read TGTGCCAGCAGCTCTCCGGGGGACTATGGCTACACCTTC. This gives the protein CASSSPGDYGYTF.

The V and J genes are TRBV18 and TRBJ2-7; 10 positions match TRBD2. This CDR3 is built from 18 residues. J was trimmed by 0 bases and V by 1 base; bases with no gene match: 9. Germline V CDR1 and CDR2: KGHSH, LQKENI. The CDR3 spells CASSPRLIPSGSSYEQYF. CDR3 sequence (DNA): TGTGCCAGCTCACCACGACTTATCCCTAGCGGGAGCTCCTACGAGCAGTACTTC.

The chain has TRBV2 and TRBJ1-2; D call uncertain. Germline V lookup: CDR1 SNHLY, CDR2 FYNNEI. V gave up 0 bases and J gave up 5 bases, with 7 bases separating them. This CDR3 is 13 amino acids long. The CDR3 here is CASSEARRYGYTF. In nucleotides, the CDR3 is TGTGCCAGCAGTGAAGCACGGCGGTATGGCTACACCTTC.

The rearrangement uses TRBV21-1 and TRBJ2-7; whether TRBD1, the table's D call, matches the DNA was not checked. TRBV21-1 is described as a pseudogene. The CDR3 runs to 13 residues. The CDR3: CAAWGHRAYEQYV. Here the CDR3 DNA reads TGTGCCGCCTGGGGGCACAGGGCCTACGAGCAGTACGTC.

This rearrangement joins TRBV11-3 to TRBJ2-1; TRBD1 matches 9 bases. CDR3 size: 15 residues. V was pared by 4 bases and J by 5 bases, with 6 bases of the junction left unmatched. Germline V gives CDR1 SGHNT, CDR2 YENEEA. The CDR3 DNA reads as TGTGCCAGCAGCTCCACGGGACAGGGCAACAATGAGCAGTTCTTC. As protein: CASSSTGQGNNEQFF.

This chain connects TRBV28 to TRBJ1-6, with TRBD1 identical over 8 bases. V trimming: 5 bases; J trimming: 7 bases; junction bases outside the gene matches: 10. The CDR3 totals 16 residues. Germline V gene sequence: CDR1 MDHEN, CDR2 SYDVKM. CDR3 DNA sequence: TGTGCCAGCAGTCCCCGGACAGGGCCCCCCAATTCACCCCTCCACTTT. Translating gives CASSPRTGPPNSPLHF.

The chain employs TRBV5-1 and TRBJ1-1; no reliable D call. The CDR3 is 15 residues long. Germline values: CDR1 SGHRS, CDR2 YFSETQ. V lost 4 bases and J lost 1, with 14 bases in between. The CDR3 region has the DNA TGCGCCAGCAGCCCCCCCCTGGGAGGGAACACTGAAGCTTTCTTT. This translates into CASSPPLGGNTEAFF.

V gene TRBV28 combines with J gene TRBJ2-1; D remains unclear. The CDR3 is made up of 13 amino acids. V lost 6 bases, J lost 0 bases, and 6 bases lay in between. Germline CDR1 is MDHEN and CDR2 is SYDVKM. This CDR3 reads CASSMSSYNEQFF. In DNA form, the CDR3 reads TGTGCCAGCAGCATGAGCTCCTACAATGAGCAGTTCTTC. Full variable domain (outside the CDR3, taken from reference TRBV28 and TRBJ2-1): DVKVTQSSRYLVKRTGEKVFLECVQDMDHENMFWYRQDPGLGLRLIYFSYDVKMKEKGDIPEGYSVSREKKERFSLILESASTNQTSMYLCASSMSSYNEQFFGPGTRLTVL.

The chain has TRBV5-5 and TRBJ2-7; maybe TRBD2 (6 bases). This CDR3 is built from 13 residues. Germline CDR1 is SGHKS and CDR2 is YYEKEE (reference sequence). V was pared by 4 bases and J by 3 bases, with 11 bases between. The CDR3 spells CASSATSFYEQYV. The DNA for the CDR3 is TGTGCCAGCAGCGCGACTAGTTTCTACGAGCAGTACGTC.

This clone was observed a few times. The V call is TRBV6-6, the J call TRBJ1-5; a possible D gene is TRBD1 (5 bases). The CDR3 covers 15 residues. The germline CDR1 and CDR2 sequences are MNHNY and SVGAGI (reference sequence). V gave up 2 bases and J gave up 7 bases, with 15 bases separating them. The CDR3 DNA follows: TGTGCCAGCAGTTACCCCCCAGGGAATGGGCAGCCCCAGCATTTT. It codes for CASSYPPGNGQPQHF.

This chain links TRBV5-1 with TRBJ1-6, with 8 positions matching TRBD1. The ends lost 4 bases at V and 6 bases at J; junction bases unmatched: 9. The CDR3 consists of 16 residues. The germline V gene has CDR1 SGHRS and CDR2 YFSETQ. CDR3 in DNA: TGCGCCAGCAGCACCCGGGACAGGACCGGTAATTCACCCCTCCACTTT. Encoded protein: CASSTRDRTGNSPLHF.

The genes are TRBV5-4 and TRBJ1-1, with D possibly matching TRBD1 (5 bases). Trimming removed 1 base at V and 0 bases at J, with 10 bases between. The CDR3 length is 15 residues. Germline-derived CDR1 and CDR2 are SGHNT and YYREEE (reference sequence). The CDR3 region has the DNA TGTGCCAGCAGCTTGTTAGGGACTATGAACACTGAAGCTTTCTTT. It codes for CASSLLGTMNTEAFF.